This T cell receptor beta chain came from a study of blood T cells in healthy people across ages. Findings and caveats of the study: Strong correlation was found linking TCR beta diversity to naive T cell percentage.

Points on this clonotype: Its antigen is not known.

Then a second PCR, running roughly 7 to 11 cycles, was carried out with a sample-barcoded 5' primer and a J-beta primer mix. Every single cDNA molecule received a tag from a template-switch adaptor with 12 random nucleotides. One entry per CDR3 protein results from TCRdb running MiXCR on the 5' RACE reads. The sample carries some 1.4 million distinct CDR3 sequences, about 40% recorded once. The CDR3 totals 16 residues. The V gene's germline CDR1 is SGHTA and CDR2 FQGTGA. Deletions cut 0 bases from V and 4 bases from J, with 14 bases between. The chain combines TRBV7-3 with TRBJ2-3; either TRBD1 or TRBD2 may supply D (6 bases each). The material sequenced was blood. The clonotype originates from a young woman in good health. The DNA of the CDR3 is TGTGCCAGCAGCTTAACAGGGGGGCTTGTCCCAGATACGCAGTATTTT. Translating it yields CASSLTGGLVPDTQYF.